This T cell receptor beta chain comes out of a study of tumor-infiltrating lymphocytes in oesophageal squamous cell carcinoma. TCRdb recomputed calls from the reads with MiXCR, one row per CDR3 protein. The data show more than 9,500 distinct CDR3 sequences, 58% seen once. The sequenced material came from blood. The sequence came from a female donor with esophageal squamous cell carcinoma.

The CDR3, as DNA: TGTGCCAGCAGTTCCGGACAGGGGAATCCCTACGAGCAGTTCTTC. It yields the protein CASSSGQGNPYEQFF. The rearrangement links TRBV27 to TRBJ2-1; 9 nucleotides match TRBD1. Trimming cost V 4 bases and J 10 bases; bases outside gene matches: 11. CDR3 size: 15 residues. Germline V gene sequence: CDR1 MNHEY, CDR2 SMNVEV (reference sequence).